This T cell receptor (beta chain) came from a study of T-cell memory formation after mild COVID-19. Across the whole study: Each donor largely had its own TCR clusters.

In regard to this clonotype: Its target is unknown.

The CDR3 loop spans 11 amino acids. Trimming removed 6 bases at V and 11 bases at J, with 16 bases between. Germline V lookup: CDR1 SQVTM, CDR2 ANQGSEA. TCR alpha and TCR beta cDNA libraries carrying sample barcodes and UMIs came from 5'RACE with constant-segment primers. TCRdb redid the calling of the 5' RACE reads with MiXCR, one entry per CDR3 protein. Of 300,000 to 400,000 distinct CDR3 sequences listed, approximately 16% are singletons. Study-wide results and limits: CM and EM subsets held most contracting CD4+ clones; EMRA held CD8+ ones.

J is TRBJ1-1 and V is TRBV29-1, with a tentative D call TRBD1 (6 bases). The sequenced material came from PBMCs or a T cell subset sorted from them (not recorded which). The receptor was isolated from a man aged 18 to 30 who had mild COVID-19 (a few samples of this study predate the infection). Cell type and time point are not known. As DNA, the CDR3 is TGCAGCGTCCCCGGGGGGGGGCCGGCTTTCTTT. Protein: CSVPGGGPAFF.